Below, 8 T cell receptor beta chains from the same sample are listed, as sequenced in a study. Treg sorting used a CD4+CD25+CD127-/low gate. TCRdb analysed the 5' RACE reads with MiXCR anew, one entry per CDR3 protein. The sample has roughly 57,000 distinct CDR3 sequences; around 20% are singletons. The sample taken for sequencing was tumor-infiltrating Tregs sorted from the breast tumor. These receptors were obtained from a female donor with breast cancer.

The chain has TRBV20-1 and TRBJ2-2, with 13 bases fitting TRBD2. Germline CDR1 DFQATT, CDR2 SNEGSKA (reference sequence). The V gene end was trimmed by 4 bases and the J gene end by 5 bases; junction bases not matched to a gene: 4. This CDR3 contains 15 residues. The DNA of the CDR3 is TGCAGTGCTAACCTGGGACTAGCGGGGACCGGGGAGCTGTTTTTT. It is translated as CSANLGLAGTGELFF.

This clonotype was detected a few times. J is TRBJ2-2 and V is TRBV9; 7 positions match TRBD1. CDR3 size: 16 residues. Germline V gene sequence: CDR1 SGDLS, CDR2 YYNGEE. V shed 4 bases, J shed 3 bases, and the junction held 9 bases outside the gene matches. DNA for the CDR3: TGTGCCAGCAGCCCAGGGGACAGAGGCTACACCGGGGAGCTGTTTTTT. Translating gives CASSPGDRGYTGELFF.

This clonotype showed up many times. V is TRBV6-5 and J is TRBJ1-6, with D hard to call. CDR3 size: 13 residues. The germline V gene has CDR1 MNHEY and CDR2 SVGAGI. With 6 bases removed from V and 10 bases from J, the gap between germline ends came to 13 bases. CDR3 bases: TGTGCCAGCAGCGCAACCCTGGGCTCACCCCTCCACTTT. Its translation is CASSATLGSPLHF.

The rearrangement joins TRBV2 to TRBJ1-6; 9 nucleotides align to TRBD1. Germline CDR1 reads SNHLY; CDR2 reads FYNNEI. The CDR3 is 15 residues long. Trimming at V came to 4 bases and at J to 10 bases, leaving 8 bases not matched to a gene. The CDR3 sequence: CASSVGTGKESPLHF. The CDR3 bases are TGTGCCAGCAGTGTCGGGACAGGGAAGGAATCACCCCTCCACTTT.

This clonotype was seen a handful of times. This rearrangement joins TRBV24-1 to TRBJ2-5, with 11 bases matching TRBD2. CDR3 length: 16 residues. The V gene end was trimmed by 5 bases and the J gene end by 2 bases; junction bases not matched to a gene: 6. The germline V gene encodes CDR1 KGHDR and CDR2 SFDVKD. The CDR3 coding sequence is TGTGCCACCAGTGGCGTAGCGGGAGGGAGACAAGAGACCCAGTACTTC. This translates into CATSGVAGGRQETQYF.

The rearrangement uses TRBV30 and TRBJ1-3, with 10 bases lining up with TRBD1. Germline CDR1 GTSNPN, CDR2 SVGIG (reference sequence). This CDR3 is built from 15 residues. The junction had 9 bases not matched to a gene; V was cut back by 3 bases and J by 7 bases. The CDR3 reads CAWSRGGGQGNTIYF. In nucleotides, the CDR3 is TGTGCCTGGAGCCGAGGAGGGGGACAGGGGAACACCATATATTTT. The full variable domain, with the rest looked up from reference TRBV30 and TRBJ1-3, is SQTIHQWPATLVQPVGSPLSLECTVEGTSNPNLYWYRQAAGRGLQLLFYSVGIGQISSEVPQNLSASRPQDRQFILSSKKLLLSDSGFYLCAWSRGGGQGNTIYFGEGSWLTVV.

The chain is built from TRBV11-2 and TRBJ2-3; 8 nucleotides align to TRBD2. Trimming took 6 bases from V and 4 from J; bases not matched to a gene: 6. This CDR3 comprises 14 residues. Germline loops: CDR1 SGHAT, CDR2 FQNNGV. The CDR3 DNA is TGTGCCAGCAGTCGGAGCGGGGGAGCAGATACGCAGTATTTT. Translated, it gives CASSRSGGADTQYF.

This clonotype was seen a few times. This chain uses TRBV2 with TRBJ2-5; 7 bases match TRBD1. From germline, CDR1 is SNHLY and CDR2 FYNNEI. The V and J ends lost 6 bases and 3 bases, in that order; junction bases with no gene match: 4. This CDR3 comprises 13 residues. The CDR3 DNA is TGTGCCAGCAGCCTGGGACAGAAAGAGACCCAGTACTTC. Its translation is CASSLGQKETQYF.